Shown below are 24 T cell receptor beta chains from a single sample sequenced in a study of blood T cell repertoires in COVID-19. Assay: immunoSEQ multiplex PCR; the TCRdb copy retains only in-frame clones and omits some. The sample includes roughly 120,000 clones, nearly 85% seen only once; the top ten take approximately 7%. Sequencing was done on a sample of peripheral blood. The receptors derive from a woman aged 50 to 65 with acute or convalescent COVID-19.

This clone has only a few counts. The CDR3 region is CASSRGTASTGELFF. The CDR3 DNA sequence: TGTGCCAGCAGTCGAGGGACAGCAAGCACCGGGGAGCTGTTTTTT. The gene calls are TRBV25-1 and TRBJ2-2; the match to TRBD1 covers 7 bases. Per germline, CDR1 MGHDK and CDR2 SYGVNS. The CDR3 extends over 15 amino acids. V lost 5 bases, J lost 4 bases, and 7 bases stayed unmatched.

The V call is TRBV28, the J call TRBJ2-7; D is unresolved. V dropped 4 bases and J dropped 0 bases, with 7 bases sitting between them. The CDR3 is made up of 13 amino acids. The germline V gene encodes CDR1 MDHEN and CDR2 SYDVKM. The CDR3 DNA follows: TGTGCCAGCAGTTGGTCTAACTCCTACGAGCAGTACTTC. Protein product: CASSWSNSYEQYF.

In DNA, the CDR3 is TGTGCCACAAGGGCGGGGGCCGGCACCGGGGAGCTGTTTTTT. Translation gives CATRAGAGTGELFF. This rearrangement joins TRBV19 to TRBJ2-2; possible D gene TRBD2, 7 bases. This CDR3 region has 14 residues. Between the trimmed V and J ends, which lost 10 bases and 4 bases, there was a span of 16 bases. Germline assignment: CDR1 LNHDA and CDR2 SQIVND (reference sequence).

The chain combines TRBV5-1 with TRBJ1-1; D is perhaps TRBD1 (6 bases). This CDR3 has 17 residues. Germline values: CDR1 SGHRS, CDR2 YFSETQ. Trimming shortened V by 3 bases and J by 2 bases, and 20 bases separated the two germline ends. The CDR3: CASSYTGNLRGNTEAFF. The CDR3 bases are TGCGCCAGCAGCTATACAGGGAACCTAAGGGGTAACACTGAAGCTTTCTTT. Looking up the rest from reference TRBV5-1 and TRBJ1-1 gives the full variable domain: KAGVTQTPRYLIKTRGQQVTLSCSPISGHRSVSWYQQTPGQGLQFLFEYFSETQRNKGNFPGRFSGRQFSNSRSEMNVSTLELGDSALYLCASSYTGNLRGNTEAFFGQGTRLTVV.

The chain recombines TRBV19 with TRBJ2-3; D gene uncertain. Deletions cut 3 bases from V and 1 base from J, with 5 bases between. The CDR3 runs to 13 residues. CDR1 and CDR2 (germline): LNHDA, SQIVND (reference sequence). This CDR3 reads CASSIRGTDTQYF. The CDR3 DNA sequence: TGTGCCAGTAGTATCCGAGGCACAGATACGCAGTATTTT.

This chain connects TRBV4-2 to TRBJ1-6; 7 bases line up with TRBD1. With 4 bases clipped from V and 3 bases from J, the junction kept 6 bases outside the gene matches. CDR1 is LGHNA, CDR2 YNFKEQ, per germline. The CDR3 spans 16 residues. Here the CDR3 DNA reads TGTGCCAGCAGCCGAACCACAGGGGACTATAATTCACCCCTCCACTTT. Its translation is CASSRTTGDYNSPLHF.

The chain has TRBV18 and TRBJ1-4; perhaps TRBD1 as D (6 bases). The CDR3 is 15 residues long. V dropped 6 bases and J dropped 5 bases, with 16 bases sitting between them. From germline, CDR1 is KGHSH and CDR2 LQKENI. Here the CDR3 DNA reads TGTGCCAGCTCGAGGGTGGACAGCTCGAATGAAAAACTGTTTTTT. The encoded protein is CASSRVDSSNEKLFF.

The chain has TRBV19 and TRBJ1-1; D may be TRBD1 (6 bases). The CDR3 has 15 amino acids. Per germline, CDR1 LNHDA and CDR2 SQIVND (reference sequence). V lost 7 bases to trimming and J lost 0 bases, with 15 bases between them. The CDR3 DNA reads as TGTGCCAGTACAGCCGGGGGGGGGCTGAACACTGAAGCTTTCTTT. Amino acids: CASTAGGGLNTEAFF.

V and J are TRBV11-3 and TRBJ1-2, with a tentative D call TRBD1 (5 bases). V gave up 0 bases and J gave up 4 bases, with 9 bases separating them. This CDR3 contains 14 residues. Germline loops: CDR1 SGHNT, CDR2 YENEEA. CDR3 protein: CASSLEAGTYGYTF. CDR3 nucleotides: TGTGCCAGCAGCTTAGAAGCGGGGACCTATGGCTACACCTTC. The variable domain in full, completed from reference TRBV11-3 and TRBJ1-2, reads EAGVVQSPRYKIIEKKQPVAFWCNPISGHNTLYWYLQNLGQGPELLIRYENEEAVDDSQLPKDRFSAERLKGVDSTLKIQPAELGDSAVYLCASSLEAGTYGYTFGSGTRLTVV.

This clone came up a few times. This chain links TRBV15 with TRBJ1-2; D gene unclear. Trimming removed 8 bases from V and 2 bases from J, with 12 bases in between. The CDR3 has 13 residues. Germline V CDR1 and CDR2: LNHNV, YYDKDF (reference sequence). CDR3: CATSVNRNYGYTF. Here the CDR3 DNA reads TGTGCCACCTCTGTCAATCGGAACTATGGCTACACCTTC.

The gene calls are TRBV4-1 and TRBJ1-6; a weak D match, TRBD1 (5 bases). Germline V gene lookup returns CDR1 MGHRA and CDR2 YSYEKL. Trimming removed 0 bases from V and 10 bases from J, with 13 bases in between. This CDR3 region has 15 residues. CDR3 bases: TGCGCCAGCAGCCAAGATATGGGGCTGGGGTCACCCCTCCACTTT. Amino acids: CASSQDMGLGSPLHF.

The chain uses TRBV2 and TRBJ1-2; 7 bases align to TRBD1. V lost 4 bases to trimming and J lost 2 bases; unmatched junction nucleotides: 1. The germline V gene encodes CDR1 SNHLY and CDR2 FYNNEI. The CDR3 totals 13 residues. In DNA, the CDR3 is TGTGCCAGCAGTGCGGACAGGAACTATGGCTACACCTTC. The encoded protein is CASSADRNYGYTF.

The chain carries TRBV24-1 and TRBJ1-2, with a possible D match to TRBD1 (5 bases). The CDR3 is 14 residues long. Germline CDR1 reads KGHDR; CDR2 reads SFDVKD. The V and J ends lost 4 bases and 5 bases respectively, with 13 bases between them. The CDR3 here is CATSDSGGSYGYTF. Written as DNA, the CDR3 is TGTGCCACCAGTGACTCCGGGGGGAGTTATGGCTACACCTTC.

This chain links TRBV5-1 with TRBJ2-2; D unresolved. Germline loops: CDR1 SGHRS, CDR2 YFSETQ. The CDR3 has 14 residues. The germline V and J ends were trimmed by 0 bases and 6 bases, with 9 bases remaining between them. The CDR3 loop reads CASSLGGASGELFF. DNA of the CDR3: TGCGCCAGCAGCTTGGGAGGAGCATCCGGGGAGCTGTTTTTT.

The chain couples TRBV18 to TRBJ2-4; 13 bases fit TRBD2. Germline lookup yields CDR1 KGHSH and CDR2 LQKENI. The length of the CDR3 is 18 residues. With V trimmed by 3 bases and J by 7 bases, 12 bases remained unmatched. Here the CDR3 reads CASSPATSGGSFLNIQYF. CDR3 DNA sequence: TGTGCCAGCTCACCGGCGACTAGCGGGGGGTCTTTTCTCAACATTCAGTACTTC.

This chain joins TRBV6-5 and TRBJ1-2, with D perhaps matching TRBD1 (6 bases). The CDR3 contains 14 residues. The germline gives CDR1 MNHEY, CDR2 SVGAGI. Trimming left V 2 bases short and J 5 bases short, with 12 bases between. The CDR3 DNA reads TGTGCCAGCAGTTACCGCCGGACAGCTTATGGCTACACCTTC. Amino acid sequence: CASSYRRTAYGYTF.

This chain joins TRBV7-2 and TRBJ2-7; the match to TRBD1 covers 9 bases. This CDR3 region has 13 residues. The germline gives CDR1 SGHTA, CDR2 FQGNSA. With V trimmed by 1 base and J by 6 bases, 1 base remained unmatched. The CDR3 DNA is TGTGCCAGCAGCTTAGGGACAGGGGCCGAGCAGTACTTC. Its protein is CASSLGTGAEQYF.

The CDR3 sequence is CASSEGTSGGNEQFF. The DNA for the CDR3 is TGTGCCAGCAGTGAGGGGACTAGCGGGGGCAATGAGCAGTTCTTC. This chain connects TRBV6-1 to TRBJ2-1, with TRBD2 matching over 14 bases. The CDR3 is 15 amino acids. The V gene end was trimmed by 3 bases and the J gene end by 6 bases; junction bases not matched to a gene: 1. Germline V CDR1 and CDR2: MNHNS, SASEGT.

The chain recombines TRBV6-5 with TRBJ1-2; 7 bases map to TRBD1. The CDR3 has 13 amino acids. V shed 6 bases and J 5 bases; nucleotides not matched to a gene: 6. The germline gives CDR1 MNHEY, CDR2 SVGAGI. The CDR3 protein is CASSLNRGYGYTF. CDR3 bases: TGTGCCAGCAGCCTCAACAGGGGATATGGCTACACCTTC.

The chain has TRBV9 and TRBJ1-1; TRBD1 matches at 10 bases. The J segment lost 10 bases and the V segment lost 2 bases, leaving 2 bases of the junction unmatched. The CDR3 has 12 amino acids. Germline CDR1 reads SGDLS; CDR2 reads YYNGEE. As DNA, the CDR3 is TGTGCCAGCAGCGTTGGACAGGGGGGAGCTTTCTTT. Encoded protein: CASSVGQGGAFF.

This clone occurred once. The chain has TRBV5-1 and TRBJ1-2; weak D call: TRBD1 (6 bases). CDR3 length: 15 residues. Germline V gene data show CDR1 as SGHRS and CDR2 as YFSETQ. The ends were cut back, 6 bases at V and 8 bases at J, with 23 bases in the middle. CDR3 in amino acids: CASTSTGSSYEGYTF. The CDR3, as DNA: TGCGCCAGCACCTCAACAGGGAGCTCATATGAAGGCTACACCTTC.

The chain couples TRBV28 to TRBJ1-4, with 8 bases lining up with TRBD1. The CDR3 has 15 amino acids. Trimming removed 1 base from V and 6 bases from J; junction bases left unmatched: 4. Germline V gene lookup returns CDR1 MDHEN and CDR2 SYDVKM. The CDR3 protein is CASSLSSTGDEKLFF. The CDR3 DNA sequence: TGTGCCAGCAGTTTATCGTCGACAGGGGATGAAAAACTGTTTTTT.

This clone has just a few counts. The J gene is TRBJ1-5, the V gene TRBV10-1; 8 bases align to TRBD1. The CDR3 sequence is 13 residues long. The V and J ends lost 6 bases and 6 bases, in that order; junction bases with no gene match: 4. Per germline, CDR1 WNHNN and CDR2 SYGVQD (reference sequence). CDR3 sequence reads: CASRRQGRQPQHF. The DNA for the CDR3 is TGCGCCAGCAGGCGACAGGGGCGTCAGCCCCAGCATTTT.

The chain uses TRBV28 and TRBJ1-1; 10 nucleotides match TRBD1. The CDR3 runs 15 residues. V trimming: 3 bases; J trimming: 5 bases; junction bases outside the gene matches: 6. Germline V lookup: CDR1 MDHEN, CDR2 SYDVKM. The CDR3 spells CASSFRTGGVTEAFF. In nucleotides, the CDR3 is TGTGCCAGCAGTTTCAGGACAGGGGGTGTGACTGAAGCTTTCTTT.